Listed here are 17 T cell receptor beta chains from one sample, sequenced in a study of cytomegalovirus exposure and HLA in healthy donors (dated by TCRdb to between 2016 and 2019). Library prep was done by the immunoSEQ multiplex PCR assay. For the multiplex PCR, a mixture combining 60 forward primers for TCR Vbeta segments and 13 reverse primers for TCR Jbeta segments was used. Here the immuneACCESS table is served through TCRdb, limited to in-frame sequences with V and J called. Missing clones are a known gap in these copies; in checked studies unresolved V genes cover under half, and the rest lacks a known reason. The table for this sample lists 100,000 or so clones; less than 85% of them were counted only once. The leading ten clones occupy 5% to 5.5% of the sample. The sequencing input was PBMCs. The receptors originated from a man under 40 in good health and CMV-seropositive.

The rearrangement joins TRBV2 to TRBJ1-6, with 7 nucleotides matching TRBD1. V dropped 6 bases and J dropped 7; count of bases not matched to a gene: 6. Looked up from germline, CDR1 is SNHLY and CDR2 is FYNNEI. The CDR3 runs 14 residues. The CDR3 loop is CASRGDSSNSPLHF. DNA of the CDR3: TGTGCCAGCAGAGGGGACAGCTCAAATTCACCCCTCCACTTT.

The rearrangement uses TRBV5-6 and TRBJ2-7, with TRBD2 identical over 8 bases. V was pared by 2 bases and J by 2 bases, with 9 bases of the junction left unmatched. CDR1 and CDR2 (germline): SGHDT, YYEEEE. The CDR3 length is 16 residues. CDR3 amino acids: CASSLSERELTYEQYF. The CDR3 DNA reads as TGTGCCAGCAGCTTATCGGAGCGGGAGCTTACCTACGAGCAGTACTTC. Using reference TRBV5-6 and TRBJ2-7 for the parts outside the CDR3, the full variable domain is DAGVTQSPTHLIKTRGQQVTLRCSPKSGHDTVSWYQQALGQGPQFIFQYYEEEERQRGNFPDRFSGHQFPNYSSELNVNALLLGDSALYLCASSLSERELTYEQYFGPGTRLTVT.

This chain uses TRBV14 with TRBJ2-5, with unresolved D. This CDR3 contains 16 residues. Germline V lookup: CDR1 SGHDN, CDR2 FVKESK. V was cut by 3 bases and J by 5 bases, with 19 bases left in between. This CDR3 reads CASSHRTVTQVETQYF. The CDR3 nucleotides read TGTGCCAGCAGCCACCGAACTGTAACTCAGGTGGAGACCCAGTACTTC.

The chain combines TRBV5-1 with TRBJ2-5; weak D call: TRBD1 (5 bases). CDR3 length: 14 amino acids. V was trimmed by 4 bases and J by 3 bases, leaving 13 bases between them. The germline gives CDR1 SGHRS, CDR2 YFSETQ. The CDR3 region has the DNA TGCGCCAGCAGCGGCGGAACAGGAAAAGAGACCCAGTACTTC. Residues: CASSGGTGKETQYF.

On this clone itself: The sample holds other DNA sequences that translate to the same CDR3. This chain uses TRBV6-6 with TRBJ1-1; D possibly corresponds to TRBD1 (6 bases). With 0 bases removed from V and 1 base from J, the gap between germline ends came to 6 bases. The germline V gene has CDR1 MNHNY and CDR2 SVGAGI (reference sequence). The CDR3 totals 14 residues. For the CDR3, the DNA is TGTGCCAGCAGTTACTCAGGGGGGAACACTGAAGCTTTCTTT. Its translation: CASSYSGGNTEAFF.

This chain connects TRBV28 to TRBJ1-1, with D possibly matching TRBD1 (5 bases). This CDR3 has 14 amino acids. From germline, CDR1 is MDHEN and CDR2 SYDVKM. V lost 1 base and J 4 bases, leaving 10 bases between the germline ends. CDR3 DNA: TGTGCCAGCAGTTTATCTGGGGGAGGCACTGAAGCTTTCTTT. This codes for CASSLSGGGTEAFF.

J is TRBJ2-3 and V is TRBV29-1; D gene ambiguous. The CDR3 totals 13 residues. V was pared by 4 bases and J by 1 base, with 9 bases between. CDR1 is SQVTM, CDR2 ANQGSEA, per germline. The CDR3 spells CSVVVPGTDTQYF. In DNA form, the CDR3 reads TGCAGCGTTGTTGTCCCGGGCACAGATACGCAGTATTTT.

The chain is built from TRBV27 and TRBJ2-1, with 11 positions matching TRBD2. In germline, CDR1 is MNHEY, CDR2 SMNVEV (reference sequence). V trimming: 2 bases; J trimming: 6 bases; junction bases outside the gene matches: 3. CDR3 length equals 15 residues. In DNA, the CDR3 is TGTGCCAGCAGTTTAGGGACTAGCGGAAGCAATGAGCAGTTCTTC. Encoded protein: CASSLGTSGSNEQFF.

This chain links TRBV5-1 with TRBJ1-5, with D possibly being TRBD1 (6 bases). The CDR3 loop spans 14 amino acids. Germline-derived CDR1 and CDR2 are SGHRS and YFSETQ. Trimming took off 0 bases at V and 6 bases at J, with 10 bases between the two ends. The chain's CDR3 is CASSLVGGSQPQHF. CDR3 nucleotides: TGCGCCAGCAGCTTGGTAGGGGGTAGTCAGCCCCAGCATTTT.

This rearrangement joins TRBV7-2 to TRBJ2-3; 7 positions match TRBD2. The V gene's germline CDR1 is SGHTA and CDR2 FQGNSA. The CDR3 consists of 15 residues. The V and J ends lost 5 bases and 6 bases, in that order; junction bases with no gene match: 11. CDR3 region: CASSLGTTPSDTQYF. In DNA form, the CDR3 reads TGTGCCAGCAGCCTCGGGACTACCCCATCGGATACGCAGTATTTT.

This sequence joins TRBV4-3 and TRBJ2-6; TRBD1 matches at 9 bases. Per the germline V gene, CDR1 is LGHNA and CDR2 is YSLEER. The CDR3 consists of 18 residues. V gave up 4 bases and J gave up 1 base; unmatched junction bases: 8. The CDR3 protein is CASSRKPGQGSGANVLTF. The CDR3 coding sequence is TGCGCCAGCAGCCGAAAGCCGGGACAGGGATCTGGGGCCAACGTCCTGACTTTC.

This CDR3 reads CASSPNRGTGELFF. CDR3 DNA sequence: TGTGCCAGCAGCCCTAACAGGGGAACCGGGGAGCTGTTTTTT. The chain recombines TRBV9 with TRBJ2-2; 7 bases align to TRBD1. J gave up 5 bases and V 4 bases, and 5 bases lay outside the gene matches. Germline loops: CDR1 SGDLS, CDR2 YYNGEE. This CDR3 spans 14 amino acids.

This clone was observed once. This rearrangement joins TRBV6-5 to TRBJ1-1, with D maybe TRBD1 (6 bases). V shed 3 bases and J shed 6 bases, with 11 bases lying between them. The germline V gene encodes CDR1 MNHEY and CDR2 SVGAGI. The CDR3 has 13 amino acids. The DNA of the CDR3 is TGTGCCAGCAGTTATATCAGGGGCGCTGAAGCTTTCTTT. Translating gives CASSYIRGAEAFF.

The rearrangement uses TRBV9 and TRBJ2-1; 13 nucleotides align to TRBD2. The CDR3 length is 15 residues. The germline CDR1 and CDR2 sequences are SGDLS and YYNGEE. V was pared by 4 bases and J by 10 bases, with 8 bases of the junction left unmatched. CDR3 DNA sequence: TGTGCCAGCAGCATCAGACTAGCGGGAGGAGGCGAGCAGTTCTTC. Protein: CASSIRLAGGGEQFF.

V gene TRBV7-9 combines with J gene TRBJ2-1, with a weak D call TRBD1 (5 bases). Germline CDR1 and CDR2: SEHNR and FQNEAQ (reference sequence). The CDR3 loop spans 18 amino acids. Trimming shortened V by 4 bases and J by 2 bases, and 21 bases separated the two germline ends. CDR3 bases: TGTGCCAGCAGCTACTACCCAGGGTACGATCTGCCCTACAATGAGCAGTTCTTC. Protein sequence: CASSYYPGYDLPYNEQFF.

CDR3 DNA sequence: TGTGCTAGTGTTTCGCCCGAAAAGGGGACTGAAGCTTTCTTT. Translation gives CASVSPEKGTEAFF. The chain is built from TRBV12-5 and TRBJ1-1, with D possibly TRBD1 on 5 matching bases. From germline, CDR1 is LGHNT and CDR2 FRNRAP. This CDR3 has 14 amino acids. The ends were cut back, 7 bases at V and 5 bases at J, with 17 bases in the middle. The whole variable domain, remainder taken from reference TRBV12-5 and TRBJ1-1, is DARVTQTPRHKVTEMGQEVTMRCQPILGHNTVFWYRQTMMQGLELLAYFRNRAPLDDSGMPKDRFSAEMPDATLATLKIQPSEPRDSAVYFCASVSPEKGTEAFFGQGTRLTVV.

Concerning this clone itself: Relative to the germline gene, one junction end is altered; a read error may explain this. In DNA, the CDR3 is TGTTCCAGCAGCTTGGAAACAGGACAGTATTTT. Encoded protein: CSSSLETGQYF. This sequence joins TRBV7-9 and TRBJ2-3; TRBD1 is a possible D gene (5 bases). The CDR3 is 11 residues long. In germline, CDR1 is SEHNR, CDR2 FQNEAQ (reference sequence).